This T cell receptor (beta chain) was sequenced for a study of OX40 agonist ivuxolimab in advanced cancers. CDR3 size: 15 residues. Germline V gene data show CDR1 as SGHRS and CDR2 as YFSETQ. The germline V and J ends were trimmed by 6 bases and 8 bases, with 21 bases remaining between them. The table came from immunoSEQ multiplex PCR; TCRdb's copy has only in-frame clones and leaves some out. The sample shows about 98,000 clones, 87% of them seen only once. Sequencing was performed on CD4+ or CD8+ T cells sorted from blood, taken in a trial of the OX40 agonist ivuxolimab. This receptor was identified in an adult with an advanced solid tumor such as melanoma, head and neck, liver or kidney cancer. The rearrangement uses TRBV5-1 and TRBJ1-3; D gene ambiguous. CDR3 residues: CASTLTDMLMDTIYF. The CDR3 DNA follows: TGCGCCAGCACCTTAACGGATATGCTCATGGACACCATATATTTT.